This T cell receptor (beta chain) came from a study of shared clonotypes between healthy human individuals. The wider study: The donor group consisted of a couple of women and three men, aged 18 to 49. Points from the study as a whole: Only a few donors were included, so the genetic and exposure-history diversity represented was limited.

Note on this clone: Its antigen is undetermined.

The CDR3 contains 17 residues. Trimming shortened V by 1 base and J by 0 bases, and 16 bases separated the two germline ends. Germline loops: CDR1 LNHNV, CDR2 YYDKDF (reference sequence). The assay ran at deep level. Replicate PCRs for unsorted PBMC used approximately 300 ng DNA (around 29,000 T cell genomes). The method was immunoSEQ multiplex PCR; TCRdb's version includes in-frame clones alone and lacks a portion of them. The table lists around 500,000 clones, about 84% of them singletons. This clonotype was obtained from a woman in her forties in good health. Some clones in this sample may be carry-over from other donors' samples. Input material: PBMCs. This chain joins TRBV15 and TRBJ2-7; D gene unclear. The CDR3 here is CATSRVGIGRHSYEQYF. The DNA for the CDR3 is TGTGCCACCAGCAGAGTGGGGATTGGGCGGCACTCCTACGAGCAGTACTTC.